Shown below are 30 T cell receptor beta chains from a single sample sequenced in a study of blood T cell repertoires in COVID-19. Profiling relied on immunoSEQ multiplex PCR, and the TCRdb table lists in-frame clones only, not all of them. Altogether about 110,000 clones are present, less than 90% being singletons, with the ten largest covering 15% to 20%. The sequencing sample was made of peripheral blood. These receptors were collected from an older woman with acute or convalescent COVID-19.

DNA for the CDR3: TGTGCCATCAGTGAGTCTGGGGCAGGTGGGAATGAGCAGTTCTTC. Residues: CAISESGAGGNEQFF. The chain couples TRBV10-3 to TRBJ2-1, with a weak D call TRBD1 (5 bases). Deletions cut 0 bases from V and 7 bases from J, with 13 bases between. The CDR3 totals 15 residues. Germline CDR1 ENHRY, CDR2 SYGVKD.

This sequence joins TRBV2 and TRBJ1-6, with unresolved D. The CDR3 is made up of 13 amino acids. Germline V gives CDR1 SNHLY, CDR2 FYNNEI. V was shortened by 10 bases and J by 6 bases, with 13 bases between the two germline ends. The CDR3 loop is CATLAEINSPLHF. CDR3 nucleotide sequence: TGTGCCACCTTAGCGGAGATTAATTCACCCCTCCACTTT.

The chain has TRBV19 and TRBJ1-1, with 8 nucleotides matching TRBD1. The J segment lost 5 bases and the V segment lost 5 bases, leaving 10 bases of the junction unmatched. Per germline, CDR1 LNHDA and CDR2 SQIVND (reference sequence). CDR3 length equals 15 residues. This CDR3 is CASSPDRGIRTEAFF. The CDR3 DNA is TGTGCCAGTAGTCCCGACAGGGGAATACGGACTGAAGCTTTCTTT.

In nucleotides, the CDR3 is TGTGCCTGGAGTGACCCCTACGGTTCCCTGAACACTGAAGCTTTCTTT. Amino acid sequence: CAWSDPYGSLNTEAFF. The V call is TRBV30, the J call TRBJ1-1; D is uncertain. The CDR3 sequence is 16 residues long. Germline CDR1 and CDR2: GTSNPN and SVGIG (reference sequence). V lost 1 base and J 0 bases, leaving 15 bases between the germline ends.

In its sample, this clone was seen a few times. CDR3 DNA: TGTGCCACCAGTGATTCTCTGGCAGGGGCTGAAGCTTTCTTT. Translation gives CATSDSLAGAEAFF. The V call is TRBV24-1, the J call TRBJ1-1; tentative D call: TRBD1 (6 bases). Trimming cost V 2 bases and J 6 bases, with 12 bases left between them. The germline V gene has CDR1 KGHDR and CDR2 SFDVKD. This CDR3 contains 14 residues.

The chain uses TRBV9 and TRBJ2-7, with 13 bases that match TRBD2. V lost 5 bases and J lost 3; bases outside the gene matches: 5. CDR1 SGDLS and CDR2 YYNGEE come from the germline V gene. The CDR3 loop spans 15 amino acids. The CDR3 region has the DNA TGTGCCAGCAGTCGACTAGCGGGGGGTTTCTACGAGCAGTACTTC. Residues: CASSRLAGGFYEQYF.

J is TRBJ2-7 and V is TRBV16, with TRBD1 matching over 10 bases. This CDR3 spans 15 amino acids. V dropped 5 bases and J dropped 5; count of bases not matched to a gene: 9. Germline V CDR1 and CDR2: KGHSY, FQNENV. For the CDR3, the DNA is TGTGCCAGCAGCGAATTGGGACAGGGGTCTGACGAGCAGTACTTC. It is translated as CASSELGQGSDEQYF.

The DNA of the CDR3 is TGTGCCAGCTCCCAACCCGGGAGCATGAACACTGAAGCTTTCTTT. Translating it yields CASSQPGSMNTEAFF. This chain connects TRBV18 to TRBJ1-1, with D hard to call. The CDR3 runs 15 residues. Germline CDR1 and CDR2: KGHSH and LQKENI. Trimming cost V 6 bases and J 0 bases, with 14 bases left between them.

This clone was seen a few times. Its ends do not fully match the called genes, so a read error is possible. The chain uses TRBV7-7 and TRBJ2-2; weak D call: TRBD2 (6 bases). The CDR3 loop spans 13 amino acids. Germline CDR1 and CDR2: SSHAT and FNYEAQ (reference sequence). The CDR3 reads CASSGLAPGELFF. The CDR3 DNA reads TGTGCTAGCAGCGGGCTAGCCCCCGGGGAGCTGTTTTTT.

V usage is TRBV11-3 and J usage is TRBJ1-1; no firm D call. V gave up 8 bases and J gave up 3 bases, with 13 bases separating them. Germline V CDR1 and CDR2: SGHNT, YENEEA. The CDR3 loop spans 13 amino acids. CDR3 loop: CASSAAPDTEAFF. The CDR3 DNA reads as TGTGCCAGCTCCGCGGCGCCTGACACTGAAGCTTTCTTT.

This CDR3 is CASSLKGQDEKLFF. The CDR3 DNA reads TGCGCCAGCAGCTTAAAGGGACAGGACGAAAAACTGTTTTTT. The chain uses TRBV5-1 and TRBJ1-4; 8 bases line up with TRBD1. This CDR3 contains 14 residues. V shed 2 bases and J 8 bases; nucleotides not matched to a gene: 5. Germline V gene sequence: CDR1 SGHRS, CDR2 YFSETQ.

CDR3 residues: CASSQEAFYNEQFF. For the CDR3, the DNA is TGTGCCAGCAGCCAAGAAGCCTTCTACAATGAGCAGTTCTTC. The V gene is TRBV14, the J gene TRBJ2-1; D is undetermined. Deletions cut 0 bases from V and 3 bases from J, with 6 bases between. Germline V gene sequence: CDR1 SGHDN, CDR2 FVKESK. The CDR3 totals 14 residues.

V gene TRBV24-1 combines with J gene TRBJ2-3; 11 positions agree with TRBD2. This CDR3 has 15 amino acids. Trimming cost V 3 bases and J 7 bases; bases outside gene matches: 5. Germline-derived CDR1 and CDR2 are KGHDR and SFDVKD. The CDR3 DNA reads as TGTGCCACCAGTGATGTTACTAGCGGGGGATATACGCAGTATTTT. Its translation: CATSDVTSGGYTQYF.

This clone has a handful of counts. The V and J genes are TRBV30 and TRBJ1-6, with 9 bases aligning to TRBD1. This CDR3 region has 18 residues. Germline V gene sequence: CDR1 GTSNPN, CDR2 SVGIG (reference sequence). After removal of 2 bases from V and 9 bases from J, the junction contained 17 bases not matched to a gene. The CDR3, as DNA: TGTGCCTGGAGTTCTCTCGTACCCCGGGACAGGGTAGTTTCACCCCTCCACTTT. Translating it yields CAWSSLVPRDRVVSPLHF.

This chain's CDR3 is CASSSRQGIAEAFF. In DNA form, the CDR3 reads TGTGCCAGCAGTTCCAGACAGGGGATTGCTGAAGCTTTCTTT. The chain combines TRBV27 with TRBJ1-1; TRBD1 matches at 8 bases. V lost 4 bases to trimming and J lost 6 bases; unmatched junction nucleotides: 7. CDR1 and CDR2 from the germline V gene are MNHEY and SMNVEV (reference sequence). CDR3 length: 14 residues.

This clone was counted between two and nine times. This sequence joins TRBV6-5 and TRBJ2-2; 7 bases map to TRBD1. Per germline, CDR1 MNHEY and CDR2 SVGAGI. The V segment lost 6 bases and the J segment 0 bases; nucleotides outside the gene matches: 4. This CDR3 comprises 15 residues. CDR3 protein: CASSEDRSNTGELFF. CDR3 nucleotides: TGTGCCAGCAGCGAGGACAGGTCGAACACCGGGGAGCTGTTTTTT.

This clone was seen only a few times. The chain is built from TRBV10-3 and TRBJ1-1, with D perhaps matching TRBD1 (6 bases). The CDR3 is made up of 14 amino acids. V was pared by 4 bases and J by 1 base, with 10 bases between. Germline-derived CDR1 and CDR2 are ENHRY and SYGVKD. The CDR3 region is CAISAMTGNTEAFF. In DNA form, the CDR3 reads TGTGCCATCAGTGCGATGACAGGGAACACTGAAGCTTTCTTT.

The genes are TRBV11-2 and TRBJ2-1, with 7 bases aligning to TRBD2. CDR3 length: 17 amino acids. Trimming at V came to 4 bases and at J to 6 bases, leaving 15 bases not matched to a gene. The germline CDR1 and CDR2 sequences are SGHAT and FQNNGV. CDR3 nucleotide sequence: TGTGCCAGCAGCTCCTTCCCCAGTTGGCGGGGGATCAATGAGCAGTTCTTC. Encoded protein: CASSSFPSWRGINEQFF.

The rearrangement uses TRBV6-5 and TRBJ2-7; 7 nucleotides line up with TRBD1. The V segment lost 4 bases and the J segment 1 base; nucleotides outside the gene matches: 4. The CDR3 is made up of 14 amino acids. From germline, CDR1 is MNHEY and CDR2 SVGAGI. The CDR3: CASSSPGQSYEQYF. The DNA for the CDR3 is TGTGCCAGCAGTTCACCGGGACAGTCCTACGAGCAGTACTTC.

The count of this clone is one. The sample contains more than one DNA sequence encoding this CDR3. The rearrangement uses TRBV19 and TRBJ2-7; 7 nucleotides agree with TRBD1. The J segment lost 2 bases and the V segment lost 5 bases, leaving 6 bases of the junction unmatched. CDR3 length: 14 residues. CDR1 LNHDA and CDR2 SQIVND come from the germline V gene (reference sequence). As DNA, the CDR3 is TGTGCCAGTAGTCCAGACAGGGCCACCTACGAGCAGTACTTC. Encoded protein: CASSPDRATYEQYF. Full variable domain (outside the CDR3, taken from reference TRBV19 and TRBJ2-7): DGGITQSPKYLFRKEGQNVTLSCEQNLNHDAMYWYRQDPGQGLRLIYYSQIVNDFQKGDIAEGYSVSREKKESFPLTVTSAQKNPTAFYLCASSPDRATYEQYFGPGTRLTVT.

The V and J genes are TRBV6-1 and TRBJ1-3; D not resolved. Germline lookup yields CDR1 MNHNS and CDR2 SASEGT. This CDR3 has 16 amino acids. The V and J ends lost 2 bases and 0 bases respectively, with 11 bases between them. The CDR3 DNA reads as TGTGCCAGCAGTGAAAGATACGGGGTCTCTGGAAACACCATATATTTT. It translates to CASSERYGVSGNTIYF.

The V call is TRBV28, the J call TRBJ2-7; 9 nucleotides align to TRBD2. Unmatched junction bases numbered 15, after V lost 8 bases and J lost 1 base. CDR1 is MDHEN and CDR2 is SYDVKM in the germline V gene. The CDR3 runs 17 residues. CDR3: CASRPPAGGGLSYEQYF. DNA of the CDR3: TGTGCCAGCCGACCCCCGGCGGGAGGGGGGTTATCCTACGAGCAGTACTTC.

This chain joins TRBV27 and TRBJ1-2; 7 bases match TRBD1. This CDR3 has 12 residues. Germline V gene data show CDR1 as MNHEY and CDR2 as SMNVEV (reference sequence). Trimming cost V 6 bases and J 7 bases; bases outside gene matches: 5. CDR3 residues: CASSYRGLGYTF. CDR3 nucleotides: TGTGCCAGCAGCTACAGGGGCCTTGGCTACACCTTC.

This clone appeared a single time. The V and J genes are TRBV27 and TRBJ1-2; D gene unclear. With 7 bases removed from V and 11 bases from J, the gap between germline ends came to 14 bases. CDR1 is MNHEY, CDR2 SMNVEV, per germline (reference sequence). CDR3 length: 11 amino acids. CDR3 amino acids: CASILGGRYTF. The CDR3 bases are TGTGCCAGCATCCTCGGAGGGAGGTACACCTTC.

The genes are TRBV12-3 or TRBV12-4 and TRBJ2-1; a weak D match, TRBD2 (5 bases). V lost 8 bases and J 1 base, leaving 9 bases between the germline ends. The CDR3 contains 13 residues. As DNA, the CDR3 is TGTGCCAGCGGGAGAGGGTCCTACAATGAGCAGTTCTTC. Translated, it gives CASGRGSYNEQFF.

CDR3 sequence reads: CASRNRDYPNEQFF. The DNA of the CDR3 is TGTGCCAGCAGAAACCGGGACTACCCCAATGAGCAGTTCTTC. The rearrangement joins TRBV6-6 to TRBJ2-1; 7 bases are shared with TRBD2. J gave up 6 bases and V 6 bases, and 8 bases lay outside the gene matches. The germline V gene has CDR1 MNHNY and CDR2 SVGAGI (reference sequence). The CDR3 runs 14 residues.

The chain employs TRBV5-1 and TRBJ2-5, with TRBD1 matching over 9 bases. The V segment lost 3 bases and the J segment 5 bases; nucleotides outside the gene matches: 11. The germline V gene has CDR1 SGHRS and CDR2 YFSETQ. CDR3 size: 16 residues. The CDR3 DNA reads TGCGCCAGCAGCTGGGCGACAGGGGGGCCCGGGGAGACCCAGTACTTC. This translates into CASSWATGGPGETQYF. The full variable domain, with the rest looked up from reference TRBV5-1 and TRBJ2-5, is KAGVTQTPRYLIKTRGQQVTLSCSPISGHRSVSWYQQTPGQGLQFLFEYFSETQRNKGNFPGRFSGRQFSNSRSEMNVSTLELGDSALYLCASSWATGGPGETQYFGPGTRLLVL.

The chain recombines TRBV28 with TRBJ1-5, with 10 nucleotides matching TRBD1. The CDR3 is 14 amino acids. The J segment lost 6 bases and the V segment lost 5 bases, leaving 4 bases of the junction unmatched. Germline loops: CDR1 MDHEN, CDR2 SYDVKM. The CDR3 nucleotides are TGTGCCAGCAGTATCGACAGGGGGCTTCAGCCCCAGCATTTT. Protein sequence: CASSIDRGLQPQHF.

This clone was detected only a few times. The rearrangement links TRBV19 to TRBJ1-1; tentative D call: TRBD1 (5 bases). The CDR3 runs to 14 residues. CDR1 and CDR2 from the germline V gene are LNHDA and SQIVND (reference sequence). Trimming pared 5 bases from V and 0 bases from J, leaving 10 bases between. CDR3 sequence reads: CASSEDRLNTEAFF. Here the CDR3 DNA reads TGTGCCAGTAGTGAAGACAGATTGAACACTGAAGCTTTCTTT.

The CDR3 is CASSPRLGATEAFF. The CDR3 DNA sequence: TGTGCCAGCAGTCCCCGACTGGGGGCGACTGAAGCTTTCTTT. This chain links TRBV6-4 with TRBJ1-1; D is possibly TRBD1 (6 bases). Germline lookup yields CDR1 MRHNA and CDR2 SNTAGT. V was clipped by 5 bases and J by 5 bases, with 15 bases between them. This CDR3 region has 14 residues.